Below, one T cell receptor (beta chain) is given with its context. In germline, CDR1 is SGHNT, CDR2 YYREEE (reference sequence). The CDR3 spans 15 residues. Trimming at V came to 4 bases and at J to 6 bases, leaving 13 bases not matched to a gene. The data derive from a study of PD-L1 blockade in urothelial cancer. Profiling relied on immunoSEQ multiplex PCR, and the TCRdb table lists in-frame clones only, not all of them. Among tens of thousands of clones listed, around 77% were seen once. For each patient, 1 to 8 samples were obtained, pretreatment and on-treatment. The sample consisted of PBMCs, taken around atezolizumab (anti-PD-L1) treatment. The gene calls are TRBV5-4 and TRBJ2-7; 7 bases align to TRBD2. This TCR came from a man between 65 and 85 years old with urothelial cancer. The CDR3 region has the DNA TGTGCCAGCAGCCCCTCCCGGGGCAGGGAGGGCGAGCAGTACTTC. This gives the protein CASSPSRGREGEQYF.